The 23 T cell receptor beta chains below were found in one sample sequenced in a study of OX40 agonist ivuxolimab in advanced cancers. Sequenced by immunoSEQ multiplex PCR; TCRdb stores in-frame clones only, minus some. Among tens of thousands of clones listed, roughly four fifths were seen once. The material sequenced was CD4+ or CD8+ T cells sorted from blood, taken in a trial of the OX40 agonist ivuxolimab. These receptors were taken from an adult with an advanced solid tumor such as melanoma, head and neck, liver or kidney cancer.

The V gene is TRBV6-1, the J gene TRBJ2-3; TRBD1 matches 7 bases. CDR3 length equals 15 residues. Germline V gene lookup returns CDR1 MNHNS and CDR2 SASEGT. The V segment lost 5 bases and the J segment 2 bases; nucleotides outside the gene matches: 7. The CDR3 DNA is TGTGCCAGCAGTAGATCAGGGGGTAACACAGATACGCAGTATTTT. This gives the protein CASSRSGGNTDTQYF.

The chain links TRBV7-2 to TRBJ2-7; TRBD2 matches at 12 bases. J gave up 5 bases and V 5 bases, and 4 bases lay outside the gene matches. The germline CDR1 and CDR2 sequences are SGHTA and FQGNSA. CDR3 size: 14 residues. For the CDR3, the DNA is TGTGCCAGCAGCACCAGACTAGCGGGGGACGAGCAGTACTTC. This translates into CASSTRLAGDEQYF.

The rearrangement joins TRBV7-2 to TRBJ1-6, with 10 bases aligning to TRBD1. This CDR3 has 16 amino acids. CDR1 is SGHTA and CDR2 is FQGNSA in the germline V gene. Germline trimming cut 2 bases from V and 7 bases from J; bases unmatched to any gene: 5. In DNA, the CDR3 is TGTGCCAGCAGCTTATGGGACAGGGGTAGGAATTCACCCCTCCACTTT. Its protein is CASSLWDRGRNSPLHF.

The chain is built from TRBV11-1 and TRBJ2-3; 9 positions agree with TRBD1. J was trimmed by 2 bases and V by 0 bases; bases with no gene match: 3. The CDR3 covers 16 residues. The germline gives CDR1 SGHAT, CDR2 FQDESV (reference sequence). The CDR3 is CASSLAGTGHTDTQYF. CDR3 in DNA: TGTGCCAGCAGCTTAGCCGGGACAGGGCACACAGATACGCAGTATTTT.

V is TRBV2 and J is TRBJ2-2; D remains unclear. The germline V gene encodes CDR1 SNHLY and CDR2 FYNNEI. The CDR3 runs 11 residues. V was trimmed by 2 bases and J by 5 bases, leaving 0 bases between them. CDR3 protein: CASSETGELFF. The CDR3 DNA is TGTGCCAGCAGTGAAACCGGGGAGCTGTTTTTT.

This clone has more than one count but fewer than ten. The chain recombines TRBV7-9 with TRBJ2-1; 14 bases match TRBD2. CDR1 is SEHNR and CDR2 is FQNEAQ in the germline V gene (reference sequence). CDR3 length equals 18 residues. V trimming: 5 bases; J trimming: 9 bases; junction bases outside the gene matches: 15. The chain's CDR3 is CASSLPPRLAGGRGEQFF. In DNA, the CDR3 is TGTGCCAGCAGCCTGCCACCGAGACTAGCGGGGGGGCGCGGTGAGCAGTTCTTC.

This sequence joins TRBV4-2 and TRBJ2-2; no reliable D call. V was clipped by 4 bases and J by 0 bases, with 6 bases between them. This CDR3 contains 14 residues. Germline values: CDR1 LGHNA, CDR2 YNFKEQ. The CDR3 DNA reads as TGTGCCAGCAGCCTGGACCCGAACACCGGGGAGCTGTTTTTT. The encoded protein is CASSLDPNTGELFF.

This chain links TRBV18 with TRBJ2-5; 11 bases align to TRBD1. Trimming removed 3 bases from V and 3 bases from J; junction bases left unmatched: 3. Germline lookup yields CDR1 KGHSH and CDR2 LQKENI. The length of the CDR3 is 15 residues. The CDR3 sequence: CASSPWDRGKETQYF. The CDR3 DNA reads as TGTGCCAGCTCACCCTGGGACAGGGGGAAAGAGACCCAGTACTTC. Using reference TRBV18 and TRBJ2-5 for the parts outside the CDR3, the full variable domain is NAGVMQNPRHLVRRRGQEARLRCSPMKGHSHVYWYRQLPEEGLKFMVYLQKENIIDESGMPKERFSAEFPKEGPSILRIQQVVRGDSAAYFCASSPWDRGKETQYFGPGTRLLVL.

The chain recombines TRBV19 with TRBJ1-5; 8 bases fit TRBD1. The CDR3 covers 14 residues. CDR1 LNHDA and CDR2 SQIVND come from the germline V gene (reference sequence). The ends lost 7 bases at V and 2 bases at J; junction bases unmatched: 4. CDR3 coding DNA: TGTGCCAGTACTCTGGACAGGGGCAATCAGCCCCAGCATTTT. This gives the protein CASTLDRGNQPQHF.

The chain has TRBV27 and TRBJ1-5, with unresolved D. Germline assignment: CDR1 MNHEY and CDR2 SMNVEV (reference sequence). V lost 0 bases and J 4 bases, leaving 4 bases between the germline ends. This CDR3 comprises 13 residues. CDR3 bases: TGTGCCAGCAGTTTATCTAGAAATCAGCCCCAGCATTTT. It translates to CASSLSRNQPQHF.

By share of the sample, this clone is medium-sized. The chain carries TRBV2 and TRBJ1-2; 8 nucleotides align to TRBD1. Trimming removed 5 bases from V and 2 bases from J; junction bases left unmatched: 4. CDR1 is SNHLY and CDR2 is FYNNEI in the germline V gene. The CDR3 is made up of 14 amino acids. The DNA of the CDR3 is TGTGCCAGCAGTCGGACAGGGAGCAACTATGGCTACACCTTC. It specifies CASSRTGSNYGYTF.

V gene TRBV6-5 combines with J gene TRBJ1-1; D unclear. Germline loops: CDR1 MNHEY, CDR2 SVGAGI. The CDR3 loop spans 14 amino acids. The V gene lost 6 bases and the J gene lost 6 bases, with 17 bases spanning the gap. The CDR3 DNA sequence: TGTGCCAGCAGACCACAGAAAACTGGCGCTGAAGCTTTCTTT. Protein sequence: CASRPQKTGAEAFF.

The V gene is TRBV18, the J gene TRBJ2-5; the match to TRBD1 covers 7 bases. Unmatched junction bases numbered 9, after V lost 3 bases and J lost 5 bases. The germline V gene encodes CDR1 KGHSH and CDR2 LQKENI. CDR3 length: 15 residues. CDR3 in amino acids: CASSPRGGRGETQYF. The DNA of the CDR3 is TGTGCCAGCTCACCGCGAGGGGGCCGAGGGGAGACCCAGTACTTC.

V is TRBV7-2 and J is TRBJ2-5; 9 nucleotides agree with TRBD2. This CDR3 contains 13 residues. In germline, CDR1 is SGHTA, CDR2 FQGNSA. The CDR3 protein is CALAGVNQETQYF. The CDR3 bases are TGTGCGTTAGCGGGGGTGAATCAAGAGACCCAGTACTTC.

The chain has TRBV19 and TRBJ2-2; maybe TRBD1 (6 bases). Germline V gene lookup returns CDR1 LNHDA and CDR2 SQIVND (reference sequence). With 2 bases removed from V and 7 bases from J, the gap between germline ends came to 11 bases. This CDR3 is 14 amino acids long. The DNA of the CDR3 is TGTGCCAGTAGTATAAACAGGGACGTCGGGGAGCTGTTTTTT. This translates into CASSINRDVGELFF.

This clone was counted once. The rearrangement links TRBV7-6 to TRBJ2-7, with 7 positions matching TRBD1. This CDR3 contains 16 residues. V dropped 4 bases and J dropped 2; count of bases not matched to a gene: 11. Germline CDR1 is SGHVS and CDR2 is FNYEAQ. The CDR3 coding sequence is TGTGCCAGCAGCTACGAATCCCGGGACAGAGCCTACGAGCAGTACTTC. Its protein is CASSYESRDRAYEQYF.

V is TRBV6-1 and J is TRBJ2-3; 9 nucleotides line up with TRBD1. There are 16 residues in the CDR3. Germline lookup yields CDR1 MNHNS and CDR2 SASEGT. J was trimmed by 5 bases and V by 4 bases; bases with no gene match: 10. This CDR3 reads CASSALGGQGVDTQYF. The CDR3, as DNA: TGTGCCAGCAGTGCACTGGGGGGACAGGGAGTAGATACGCAGTATTTT.

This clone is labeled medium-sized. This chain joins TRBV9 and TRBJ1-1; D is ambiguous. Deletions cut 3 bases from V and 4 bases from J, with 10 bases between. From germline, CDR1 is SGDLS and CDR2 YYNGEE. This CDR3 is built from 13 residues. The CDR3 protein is CASSALPGTEAFF. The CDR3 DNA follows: TGTGCCAGCAGCGCCCTACCGGGCACTGAAGCTTTCTTT.

Here the CDR3 DNA reads TGTGCCAGCAGTGACAGGGATAACACCGGGGAGCTGTTTTTT. Its translation: CASSDRDNTGELFF. This chain links TRBV2 with TRBJ2-2; possible D gene TRBD1, 5 bases. The CDR3 has 14 amino acids. Germline CDR1 and CDR2: SNHLY and FYNNEI. The V gene lost 3 bases and the J gene lost 2 bases, with 7 bases spanning the gap.

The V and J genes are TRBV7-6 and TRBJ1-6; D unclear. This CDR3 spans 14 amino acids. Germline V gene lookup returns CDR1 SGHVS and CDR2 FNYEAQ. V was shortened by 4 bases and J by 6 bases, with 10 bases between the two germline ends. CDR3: CASSSAGTNSPLHF. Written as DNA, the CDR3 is TGTGCCAGCAGCTCGGCAGGAACTAATTCACCCCTCCACTTT.

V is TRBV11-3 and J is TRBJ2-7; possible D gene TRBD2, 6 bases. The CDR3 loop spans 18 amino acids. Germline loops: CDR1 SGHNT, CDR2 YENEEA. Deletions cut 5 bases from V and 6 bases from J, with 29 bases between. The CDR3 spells CASSKGIGGPNGGTEQYF. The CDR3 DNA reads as TGTGCCAGCAGCAAAGGCATCGGCGGACCCAACGGAGGGACCGAGCAGTACTTC. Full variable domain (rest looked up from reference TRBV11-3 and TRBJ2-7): EAGVVQSPRYKIIEKKQPVAFWCNPISGHNTLYWYLQNLGQGPELLIRYENEEAVDDSQLPKDRFSAERLKGVDSTLKIQPAELGDSAVYLCASSKGIGGPNGGTEQYFGPGTRLTVT.

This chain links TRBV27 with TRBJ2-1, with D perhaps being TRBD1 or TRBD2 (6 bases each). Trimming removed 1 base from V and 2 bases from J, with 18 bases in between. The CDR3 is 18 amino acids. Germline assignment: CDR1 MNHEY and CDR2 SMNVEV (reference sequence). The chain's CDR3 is CASSLYPRQAGTYNEQFF. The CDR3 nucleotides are TGTGCCAGCAGTTTATACCCCCGACAGGCGGGGACCTACAATGAGCAGTTCTTC.

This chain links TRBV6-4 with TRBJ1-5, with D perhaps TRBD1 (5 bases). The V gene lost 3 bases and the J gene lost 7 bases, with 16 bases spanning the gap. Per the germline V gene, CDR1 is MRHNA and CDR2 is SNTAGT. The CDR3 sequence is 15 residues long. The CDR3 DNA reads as TGTGCCAGCAGTGAGAGGGGACGGGGAAGACAGCCCCAGCATTTT. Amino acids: CASSERGRGRQPQHF.